The entry below gives a single TCR beta chain sequence along with its context. This record belongs to a study of T cell responses to AZD1222 COVID-19 vaccine. Trimming removed 3 bases from V and 3 bases from J; junction bases left unmatched: 7. Germline CDR1 and CDR2: MNHEY and SMNVEV (reference sequence). CDR3 size: 16 residues. TCRdb's copy holds only in-frame clones and misses some; the assay was immunoSEQ multiplex PCR. The repertoire holds 95,000 to 150,000 clones, 80% to 90% seen once, with 2.5% to 4% in the top ten. The sequence came from an adult in good health. Specimen: peripheral blood, collected on day 0 of AZD1222 vaccination. The gene calls are TRBV27 and TRBJ2-5; 10 nucleotides line up with TRBD1. This chain's CDR3 is CASSFGQGGWKETQYF. The DNA of the CDR3 is TGTGCCAGCAGTTTTGGACAGGGGGGGTGGAAAGAGACCCAGTACTTC.